The present T cell receptor beta chain was sequenced within a study of blood T cells in healthy people across ages. Study as a whole: About one barcoded TCR beta cDNA was captured per two T cells. Points from the study as a whole: Across the age range, TCR beta diversity per million T cells fell in a roughly linear way.

Primed by a sample-barcoded 5' primer and a J-beta primer mix, a second PCR proceeded for 7 to 11 cycles. TCRdb re-called the 5' RACE reads through MiXCR, storing one row per CDR3 protein. The repertoire has 800,000 to 950,000 distinct CDR3 sequences, 25% to 30% of them found once; the top ten carry roughly 10%. This clonotype has just a few counts. The antigen remains unidentified. V dropped 5 bases and J dropped 0 bases, with 12 bases sitting between them. This CDR3 region has 14 residues. Germline assignment: CDR1 SGHRS and CDR2 YFSETQ. The same data also went into a second study, on T cells of mothers and their children. In that study: Samples were obtained from three healthy Caucasian mothers and their six children. Thymic selection molds TCR recombination products alike in related and unrelated pairs.

V and J are TRBV5-1 and TRBJ2-7; the D is unclear. This receptor was obtained from a woman aged 40 to 55 in good health. Sequencing was performed on blood. The CDR3 region is CASSRQISSYEQYF. In nucleotides, the CDR3 is TGCGCCAGCAGTCGGCAGATTAGCTCCTACGAGCAGTACTTC.